This T cell receptor beta chain is drawn from a study of cytotoxic CD8 clonotypes in ibrutinib-treated CLL. Overall study: The patients comprised some twelve relapsed/refractory and around 14 treatment-naive cases, around 17 IGHV unmutated. The sample average was about 260,000 productive templates and fewer than 95,000 productive rearrangements. Response samples were taken after a median of around 11 months on treatment, range 6 to 36.

Study-wide results and caveats: Public clonotypes proved infrequent, and on treatment they shrank or remained steady.

A word on this clone: Its matching antigen is unknown.

V gave up 3 bases and J gave up 5 bases; unmatched junction bases: 12. This CDR3 contains 18 residues. The germline CDR1 and CDR2 sequences are LGHNA and YNFKEQ. Clones were read by immunoSEQ multiplex PCR, and TCRdb kept only the in-frame ones, dropping some. The data show about 160,000 clones, about 88% seen once. The chain recombines TRBV4-2 with TRBJ2-3, with 12 bases that match TRBD2. Here the sequenced sample was PBMCs, taken at disease progression, from a patient treated with ibrutinib. This TCR was sampled from a human donor with chronic lymphocytic leukemia. The CDR3 loop is CASSQARLAGAGKDTQYF. The CDR3 nucleotides read TGTGCCAGCAGCCAGGCCAGACTAGCGGGGGCCGGGAAAGATACGCAGTATTTT.